Given below is one T cell receptor beta chain in context. At least ten counts were recorded for this clonotype. Its antigen remains unidentified. The input lacks base qualities; no much larger clone sits a single base away. The V and J ends are trimmed by 10 bases and 10 bases, leaving 25 bases between them. Including the terminal cysteine and phenylalanine, the CDR3 comprises 15 residues. Of all the DNA, just the CDR3 is kept, 45 bases in frame from base 1. Based on the germline V gene, the CDR1 and CDR2 sequences are ENHRY and SYGVKD. This sample is drawn from a study of Graves' ophthalmopathy and Graves' hyperthyroidism (dated by TCRdb to 2016 to 2019). Some background on the complete study: Hyperthyroidism was considered stable if no progression to ophthalmopathy occurred within 18 months of follow-up. After sampling, hyperthyroidism patients received methimazole starting at 30 mg daily, and ophthalmopathy patients received high-dose intravenous methylprednisolone. In total, approximately 130 blood samples were TCR-sequenced: some 43 ophthalmopathy, some 80 hyperthyroidism and about 17 hyperthyroidism-to-ophthalmopathy patients. To explore V-J signatures that separate ophthalmopathy from hyperthyroidism, a discovery set of more than 95 patients was enrolled, consisting of approximately 45 with ophthalmopathy and around 57 with stable hyperthyroidism. An independent validation cohort comprised some 19 hyperthyroidism patients and 15 to 17 patients who later progressed from hyperthyroidism to ophthalmopathy. The study used signatures of the TCR beta repertoire to tell Graves' ophthalmopathy apart from Graves' hyperthyroidism and to predict which patients would progress to ophthalmopathy. In about six hyperthyroidism patients, the T-cell repertoire of thyroid tissue was compared with the T-cell repertoire of blood.

Hyperthyroidism patients were newly diagnosed, with disease duration under 2 months, and aged 18 to 65 years. Patients with other autoimmune diseases, uncontrolled infections, pregnancy or lactation were excluded from the study. Clinical symptoms, serum thyroxine, TRAb, thyroid ultrasound and orbital computed tomography were used for diagnosis. Total RNA was extracted with Trizol reagent and quality-checked on an Agilent 2100 Bioanalyzer. Study-level results and caveats: No statistical method was used to predetermine the sample size, and group allocation was not hidden from the investigators. Most expanded thyroid clonotypes with a frequency above 0.001 also appeared in blood, which suggests that blood repertoires may reflect the immune response in the thyroid. The 13-signature model separated ophthalmopathy from stable hyperthyroidism with 85% to 90% sensitivity and about 81% specificity in cross-validation, and 80%/75% in the test set. In validation, the model predicted ophthalmopathy progression with about 71% sensitivity and roughly 72% specificity; eleven to twelve predicted patients were CT-confirmed with GO in a median of approximately 6.5 months.

For repertoire sequencing, the TCR beta CDR3 regions were amplified from RNA transcripts. The first round was an RT-PCR using HTBI primers with the Qiagen OneStep RT-PCR kit, and this first round was followed by a second-round multiplex PCR, then size selection and purification. Libraries were sequenced on an Illumina HiSeq2000 using paired-end 100 bp reads. Per the authors' processing: SOAPnuke was used to process the reads, throwing out any read that had adapters, had uncalled bases, had a mean Phred below 15, or lacked an exact constant-primer or identifier match. COPE v1.2.5 was used to merge high-quality paired reads. Clonotypes were defined as unique nucleotide sequences and were aligned to IMGT TRB V, D and J references using MiTCR v1.1. The analysis was limited to V-J combinations with a frequency above 0.0001, which together covered approximately 99% of the repertoires. For each V-J combination, a TCR clonal expansion and chaos score was defined as the ratio of F50 clonal expansion to chaos observed in the TCRdist matrix. Welch's t-statistics and random forest were used to reduce features to over ten V-J combinations, which were fed into a naive Bayes classifier. The Morisita-Horn index was used to measure how similar the thyroid and blood repertoires were. In-frame beta chains were kept once TCRdb had trimmed the public reads at Q25 with fastp and called clones with MiXCR. Each entry merges the rows of one CDR3 protein and shows their most common DNA and genes. V and J calls and clone size were set by TCRdb, not the authors. The sample table lists a few hundred thousand distinct CDR3 sequences, approximately 35% of them with a count of one. The top ten constitute about 4% of the sample.

Material: peripheral blood or thyroid tissue (not recorded which). The rearranged chain carries TRBV10-3 and TRBJ1-4; the D gene is possibly TRBD1, with 6 bases matching. The origin of this receptor is an adult man with Graves' hyperthyroidism. The CDR3 amino acid sequence is: CATAYFDPVGGKLFF. The sequenced DNA: TGTGCCACCGCATACTTTGACCCCGTAGGGGGAAAACTGTTTTTT.